Listed below are T cell receptor beta chains from one sample, sequenced in a study of blood T cell repertoires in COVID-19. TCRdb's table, derived via immunoSEQ multiplex PCR, lists solely in-frame clones and lacks some. The table lists tens of thousands of clones, around 80% of them singletons, with about 17% in the top ten. The sample comprised peripheral blood. The source is an older woman with acute or convalescent COVID-19. Both conserved end residues are part of each CDR3. D genes are given only for firm matches. The size field is filled for only some rows; it gives once, few, many or a size class.

D: TRBD2; V: TRBV14; J: TRBJ2-7; size: .; DNA: TGTGCCAGCAGCACCCGGCTAGCGGGGGGGCGCGAGCAGTACTTC; CDR3: CASSTRLAGGREQYF
D: TRBD1; V: TRBV5-1; J: TRBJ2-3; size: .; DNA: TGCGCCAGCAGCTTGCCCGGACAGGCCTCTGCAGATACGCAGTATTTT; CDR3: CASSLPGQASADTQYF
D: .; V: TRBV21-1; J: TRBJ2-3; size: .; DNA: TGTGCCAGCCAAACAGCCTTTTCTAGCACAGATACGCAGTATTTT; CDR3: CASQTAFSSTDTQYF
D: TRBD1; V: TRBV6-5; J: TRBJ1-1; size: few; DNA: TGTGCCAGCGGGGGGACAGGGAACACTGAAGCTTTCTTT; CDR3: CASGGTGNTEAFF
D: TRBD1; V: TRBV10-3; J: TRBJ2-1; size: .; DNA: TGTGCCATCAGTGAGGAGCCAGCCACAGGGGACAATGAGCAGTTCTTC; CDR3: CAISEEPATGDNEQFF
D: TRBD2; V: TRBV27; J: TRBJ2-1; size: .; DNA: TGTGCCAGCAGTCCCCGACTAGCGGGAGGCCTCTACAATGAGCAGTTCTTC; CDR3: CASSPRLAGGLYNEQFF
D: .; V: TRBV27; J: TRBJ2-1; size: .; DNA: TGTGCCAGCAGTTTAAGGGGGGGGTTCTACAATGAGCAGTTCTTC; CDR3: CASSLRGGFYNEQFF
D: TRBD2; V: TRBV7-2; J: TRBJ2-5; size: once; DNA: TGTGCCAGCAGCTTAGATCTCAGCGGGGTCACGGCCCAGTACTTC; CDR3: CASSLDLSGVTAQYF
D: TRBD1; V: TRBV6-5; J: TRBJ2-7; size: .; DNA: TGTGCCAGCAGGGGGGACAGACGAACCTTCGAGCAGTACTTC; CDR3: CASRGDRRTFEQYF
D: .; V: TRBV2; J: TRBJ1-2; size: .; DNA: TGTGCCAGTTCAAAAAAAGGGGGGGAGCTTGGCTACACCTTC; CDR3: CASSKKGGELGYTF
D: TRBD1; V: TRBV7-9; J: TRBJ2-7; size: .; DNA: TGTGCCAGCAGCTTAGCGGGACAGGGTTCCTACGAGCAGTACTTC; CDR3: CASSLAGQGSYEQYF
D: TRBD1; V: TRBV7-9; J: TRBJ1-6; size: .; DNA: TGTGCCAGCAGCCCATTGACAGGGGCTTATTCACCCCTCCACTTT; CDR3: CASSPLTGAYSPLHF
D: .; V: TRBV6-5; J: TRBJ1-1; size: .; DNA: TGTGCCAGCAGTTACGGCCCTGAAGCTTTCTTT; CDR3: CASSYGPEAFF
D: TRBD1; V: TRBV4-1; J: TRBJ1-1; size: few; DNA: TGCGCCAGCAGCCATAACGACAGGGTTAACACTGAAGCTTTCTTT; CDR3: CASSHNDRVNTEAFF
D: TRBD2; V: TRBV3-1/TRBV3-2; J: TRBJ2-1; size: .; DNA: TGTGCCAGCAGCCAAGCCCCGACTAGCGGGAGCGTTGAGCAGTTCTTC; CDR3: CASSQAPTSGSVEQFF
D: TRBD2; V: TRBV10-2; J: TRBJ2-3; size: .; DNA: TGCGCCAGCAGTGAGTCAGCGGGGGTAGCGACAGATACGCAGTATTTT; CDR3: CASSESAGVATDTQYF
D: .; V: TRBV6-5; J: TRBJ1-1; size: .; DNA: TGTGCCAGCAGGGCCCAAATTGGTGAAGCTTTCTTT; CDR3: CASRAQIGEAFF
D: .; V: TRBV9; J: TRBJ1-1; size: .; DNA: TGTGCCAGCAGCGGATCACGGGCGGGCACTGAAGCTTTCTTT; CDR3: CASSGSRAGTEAFF
D: .; V: TRBV5-1; J: TRBJ2-5; size: .; DNA: TGCGCCAGCAGCTTGGCCCTCGGTCAAGAGACCCAGTACTTC; CDR3: CASSLALGQETQYF
D: TRBD1; V: TRBV2; J: TRBJ1-5; size: .; DNA: TGTGCCAGCAGTGGACTACAGGGGAATCAGCCCCAGCATTTT; CDR3: CASSGLQGNQPQHF
D: .; V: TRBV7-6; J: TRBJ1-2; size: .; DNA: TGTGCCAGCAGCCGGGGGGGGCCGCCTAACTATGGCTACACCTTC; CDR3: CASSRGGPPNYGYTF
D: .; V: TRBV6-5; J: TRBJ2-7; size: .; DNA: TGTGCCAGCAGTTACTCAGGGCAGGGGGAGGACGAGCAGTACTTC; CDR3: CASSYSGQGEDEQYF
D: .; V: TRBV11-3; J: TRBJ1-1; size: .; DNA: TGTGCCAGCAGCCAATCTAGACCGACGGGATTGAACACTGAAGCTTTCTTT; CDR3: CASSQSRPTGLNTEAFF
D: TRBD2; V: TRBV11-2; J: TRBJ2-1; size: .; DNA: TGTGCCAGCAGCCCCCAGGGACTAGCGGATGAGCAGTTCTTC; CDR3: CASSPQGLADEQFF
D: .; V: TRBV2; J: TRBJ1-5; size: once; DNA: TGTGCCAGCAGTGAAGGCAGGGGTGGCAATCAGCCCCAGCATTTT; CDR3: CASSEGRGGNQPQHF
D: TRBD1; V: TRBV12-3/TRBV12-4; J: TRBJ1-2; size: few; DNA: TGTGCCAGCGGCCGGACAGGGGTTCGCTACACCTTC; CDR3: CASGRTGVRYTF
D: .; V: TRBV7-3; J: TRBJ2-5; size: .; DNA: TGTGCCAGCAGCTTAACGAAGCGAGAGACCCAGTACTTC; CDR3: CASSLTKRETQYF
D: TRBD1; V: TRBV10-2; J: TRBJ1-3; size: .; DNA: TGCGCCAGCAGCCAATATGGACAGGGTATCGGGGGAAACACCATATATTTT; CDR3: CASSQYGQGIGGNTIYF
D: .; V: TRBV30; J: TRBJ2-5; size: .; DNA: TGTGCCTGGGACACGGTCGGGGGAGAGACCCAGTACTTC; CDR3: CAWDTVGGETQYF
D: .; V: TRBV2; J: TRBJ1-4; size: .; DNA: TGTGCCAGCAGTGATTTCATTCAGGGGACCACACGATTTTTT; CDR3: CASSDFIQGTTRFF
D: TRBD1; V: TRBV5-4; J: TRBJ2-7; size: once; DNA: TGTGCCAGCAGCGCGGAGGTACAGGGGGCCTCCTACGAGCAGTACTTC; CDR3: CASSAEVQGASYEQYF
D: .; V: TRBV6-5; J: TRBJ1-3; size: few; DNA: TGTGCCAGCAGTTACTCGAACAGTAGGGGAAACACCATATATTTT; CDR3: CASSYSNSRGNTIYF
D: .; V: TRBV5-1; J: TRBJ1-1; size: .; DNA: TGCGCCAGCAGCTCGCTGACAGAGAACACTGAAGCTTTCTTT; CDR3: CASSSLTENTEAFF
D: .; V: TRBV13; J: TRBJ2-2; size: .; DNA: TGTGCCAGCAGCCCCGGACACCGTGTTAACACCGGGGAGCTGTTTTTT; CDR3: CASSPGHRVNTGELFF
D: TRBD1; V: TRBV15; J: TRBJ2-7; size: hyperexpanded; DNA: TGTGCCACCAGTCAGGGGGACGACGAGCAGTACTTC; CDR3: CATSQGDDEQYF
D: .; V: TRBV6-5; J: TRBJ1-6; size: .; DNA: TGTGCCAGCAGTTACAACGGTCTTCGTCGATCACCCCTCCACTTT; CDR3: CASSYNGLRRSPLHF
D: TRBD1; V: TRBV3-1/TRBV3-2; J: TRBJ2-3; size: .; DNA: TGTGCCAGCAGCCCTCCTTTGAGGACAGGGGGCACAGATACGCAGTATTTT; CDR3: CASSPPLRTGGTDTQYF
D: .; V: TRBV18; J: TRBJ1-4; size: .; DNA: TGTGCCAGCTCACCCTCAGGGGCAACTAATGAAAAACTGTTTTTT; CDR3: CASSPSGATNEKLFF
D: .; V: TRBV9; J: TRBJ1-6; size: .; DNA: TGTGCCAGCAGCCAGGGGCCGGGGAGCTCTTCACCCCTCCACTTT; CDR3: CASSQGPGSSSPLHF
D: .; V: TRBV7-3; J: TRBJ1-5; size: .; DNA: TGTGCCAGCAGCTCTGGGGGAGGGGGTCATCAGCCCCAGCATTTT; CDR3: CASSSGGGGHQPQHF
D: .; V: TRBV3-1/TRBV3-2; J: TRBJ2-5; size: .; DNA: TGTGCCAGCAGGCACACGGGAGTCCAAGAGACCCAGTACTTC; CDR3: CASRHTGVQETQYF
D: .; V: TRBV6-6; J: TRBJ1-1; size: few; DNA: TGTGCCAGCAGACCCCCGGGCGAGGGAACGTGGACTGAAGCTTTCTTT; CDR3: CASRPPGEGTWTEAFF
D: TRBD1; V: TRBV24-1; J: TRBJ1-2; size: .; DNA: TGTGCCACCAGTGATGTGGGACAGGGGAATCATGGCTACACCTTC; CDR3: CATSDVGQGNHGYTF
D: .; V: TRBV9; J: TRBJ1-1; size: .; DNA: TGTGCCAGCAGCGCACCGTGGGGGCGGGTAGAGACTGAAGCTTTCTTT; CDR3: CASSAPWGRVETEAFF
D: TRBD1; V: TRBV6-5; J: TRBJ1-2; size: once; DNA: TGTGCCAGCAGTTCCACAGGGGCTGGTGGCTACACCTTC; CDR3: CASSSTGAGGYTF
D: TRBD1; V: TRBV9; J: TRBJ1-3; size: .; DNA: TGTGCCAGCAGCGTAGCGGGAGGGGGCGATGGAAACACCATATATTTT; CDR3: CASSVAGGGDGNTIYF
D: .; V: TRBV2; J: TRBJ2-7; size: .; DNA: TGTGCCAGCTCATTCTACGAGCAGTACTTC; CDR3: CASSFYEQYF
D: .; V: TRBV6-5; J: TRBJ1-1; size: .; DNA: TGTGCCAGCAACAGGATGAACACTGAAGCTTTCTTT; CDR3: CASNRMNTEAFF